The clone carrying this T cell receptor beta chain was counted at least ten times. Its antigen is still unknown. CDR3 length: 12 amino acids. The V and J ends lost 6 bases and 8 bases respectively, with 13 bases between them. Per the germline V gene, CDR1 is MNHNS and CDR2 is SASEGT. The record originates from a study of T cells in Graves' hyperthyroidism and ophthalmopathy. Study results and caveats: The model made its ophthalmopathy prediction, and onset followed a median around six months later. Most clonotypes that expanded in the thyroid above 0.001 also showed up in blood.

TCR beta CDR3 region amplification was performed from RNA transcripts. Using the HTBI primer set, a first-round RT-PCR was run on the TCR CDR3. One entry per CDR3 protein, called by TCRdb with MiXCR from the multiplex PCR reads. Of approximately 400,000 distinct CDR3 sequences listed, about 18% are singletons. Stable disease denoted Graves' hyperthyroidism without ophthalmopathy progression within 18 months. Researchers barred patients who had uncontrolled infection, other autoimmune disease, pregnancy or lactation. The origin of this receptor is a woman between 18 and 29 years old with Graves' hyperthyroidism. Sequenced input: blood. The rearrangement uses TRBV6-1 and TRBJ1-2; the D gene is possibly TRBD1 (5 bases). The DNA for the CDR3 is TGTGCCAGCAGGGAAACAGGTGGCGGCTACACCTTC. The encoded protein is CASRETGGGYTF.